This TCR beta chain was observed in a study of shared clonotypes between healthy human individuals. Naive CD8 cells lacked CD45RO, underwent positive selection for CCR7 and left out terminally differentiated effector memory CD45RA+ cells. The data were produced by immunoSEQ multiplex PCR, yet TCRdb's version contains in-frame clones alone and is incomplete. The sample has about 2.1 million clones; over 85% are singletons. V lost 5 bases and J lost 1; bases outside the gene matches: 6. The CDR3 has 16 residues. In germline, CDR1 is SEHNR, CDR2 FQNEAQ (reference sequence). Specimen: naive CD8+ T cells from PBMCs. The rearrangement links TRBV7-9 to TRBJ2-5; 11 bases agree with TRBD2. The TCR was taken from a man aged 18 to 29 in good health. Some clones in this sample may be carry-over from other donors' samples. CDR3 in amino acids: CASSETSGTLQETQYF. The DNA for the CDR3 is TGTGCCAGCAGCGAGACTAGCGGGACACTCCAAGAGACCCAGTACTTC.